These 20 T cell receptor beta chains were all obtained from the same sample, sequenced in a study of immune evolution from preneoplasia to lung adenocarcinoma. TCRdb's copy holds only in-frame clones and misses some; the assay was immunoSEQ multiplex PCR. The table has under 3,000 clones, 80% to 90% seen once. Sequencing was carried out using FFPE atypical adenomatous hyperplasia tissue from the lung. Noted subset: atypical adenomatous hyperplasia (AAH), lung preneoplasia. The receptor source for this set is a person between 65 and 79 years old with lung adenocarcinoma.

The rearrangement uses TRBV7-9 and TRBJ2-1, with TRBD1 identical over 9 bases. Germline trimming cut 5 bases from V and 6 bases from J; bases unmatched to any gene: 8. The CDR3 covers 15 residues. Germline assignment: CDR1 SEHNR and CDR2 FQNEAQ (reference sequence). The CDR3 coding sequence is TGTGCCAGCAGCCCTCGGGACAGGGTTGGCAATGAGCAGTTCTTC. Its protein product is CASSPRDRVGNEQFF.

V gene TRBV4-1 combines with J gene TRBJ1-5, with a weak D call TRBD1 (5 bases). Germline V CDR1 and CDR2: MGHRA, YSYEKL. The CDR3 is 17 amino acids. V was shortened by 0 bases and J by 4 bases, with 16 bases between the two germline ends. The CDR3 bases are TGCGCCAGCAGCCAAGAAGGTGGGGCAGGGACTAATCAGCCCCAGCATTTT. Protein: CASSQEGGAGTNQPQHF.

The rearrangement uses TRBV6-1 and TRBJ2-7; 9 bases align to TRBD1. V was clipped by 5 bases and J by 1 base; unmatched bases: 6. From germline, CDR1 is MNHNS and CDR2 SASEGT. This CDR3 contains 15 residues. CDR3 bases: TGTGCCAGCAGTCTCTCCGGGACAGGGTCCTACGAGCAGTACTTC. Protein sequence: CASSLSGTGSYEQYF.

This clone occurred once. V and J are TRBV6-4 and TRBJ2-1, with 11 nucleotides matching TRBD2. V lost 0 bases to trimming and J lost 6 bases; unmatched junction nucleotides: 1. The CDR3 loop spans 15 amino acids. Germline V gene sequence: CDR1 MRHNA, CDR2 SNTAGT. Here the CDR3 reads CASSDSTSGSNEQFF. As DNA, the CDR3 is TGTGCCAGCAGTGACTCAACTAGCGGGAGCAATGAGCAGTTCTTC.

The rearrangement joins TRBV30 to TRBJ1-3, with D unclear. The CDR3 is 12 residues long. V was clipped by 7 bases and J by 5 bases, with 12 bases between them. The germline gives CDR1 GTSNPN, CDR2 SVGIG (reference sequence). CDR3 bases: TGTGCCTCCAAGGATCGGAGAAACACCATATATTTT. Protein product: CASKDRRNTIYF.

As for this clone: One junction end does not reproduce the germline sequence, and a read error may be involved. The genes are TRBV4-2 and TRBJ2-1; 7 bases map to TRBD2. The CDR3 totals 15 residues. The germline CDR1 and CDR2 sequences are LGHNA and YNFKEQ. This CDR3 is CASSRSGQQSGTQLF. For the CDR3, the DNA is TGTGCCAGCAGCCGGTCGGGCCAACAGAGCGGGACCCAGCTCTTC.

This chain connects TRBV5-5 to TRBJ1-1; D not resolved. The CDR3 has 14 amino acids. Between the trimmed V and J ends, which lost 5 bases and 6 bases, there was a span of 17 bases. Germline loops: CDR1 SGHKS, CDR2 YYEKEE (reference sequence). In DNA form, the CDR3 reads TGTGCCAGCAGTACCCCCAGGATGTTCCCTGAAGCTTTCTTT. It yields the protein CASSTPRMFPEAFF.

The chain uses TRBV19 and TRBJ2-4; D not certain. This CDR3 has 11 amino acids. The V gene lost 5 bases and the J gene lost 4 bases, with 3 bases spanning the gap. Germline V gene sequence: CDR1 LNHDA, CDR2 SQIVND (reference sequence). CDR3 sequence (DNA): TGTGCCAGTAGTCTAAAAAACATTCAGTACTTC. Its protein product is CASSLKNIQYF.

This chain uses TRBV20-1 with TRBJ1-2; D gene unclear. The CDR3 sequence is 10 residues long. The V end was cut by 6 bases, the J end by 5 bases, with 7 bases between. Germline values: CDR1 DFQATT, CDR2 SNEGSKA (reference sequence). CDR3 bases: TGCAGTGCCCGGGATTATGGCTACACCTTC. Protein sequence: CSARDYGYTF.

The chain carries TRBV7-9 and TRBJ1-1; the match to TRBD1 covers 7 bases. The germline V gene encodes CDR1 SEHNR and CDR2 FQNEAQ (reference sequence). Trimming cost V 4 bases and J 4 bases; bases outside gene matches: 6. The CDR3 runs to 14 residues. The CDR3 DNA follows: TGTGCCAGCAGCTCAACCAGGGGGTTCACTGAAGCTTTCTTT. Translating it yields CASSSTRGFTEAFF. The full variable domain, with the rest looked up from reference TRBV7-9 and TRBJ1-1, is DTGVSQNPRHKITKRGQNVTFRCDPISEHNRLYWYRQTLGQGPEFLTYFQNEAQLEKSRLLSDRFSAERPKGSFSTLEIQRTEQGDSAMYLCASSSTRGFTEAFFGQGTRLTVV.

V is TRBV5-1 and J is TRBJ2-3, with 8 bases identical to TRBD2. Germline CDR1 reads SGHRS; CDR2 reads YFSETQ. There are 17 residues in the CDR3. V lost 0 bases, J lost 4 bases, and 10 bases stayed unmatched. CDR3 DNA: TGCGCCAGCAGCTTGGTCCCTTCGGGAGGGCCTGCAGATACGCAGTATTTT. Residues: CASSLVPSGGPADTQYF.

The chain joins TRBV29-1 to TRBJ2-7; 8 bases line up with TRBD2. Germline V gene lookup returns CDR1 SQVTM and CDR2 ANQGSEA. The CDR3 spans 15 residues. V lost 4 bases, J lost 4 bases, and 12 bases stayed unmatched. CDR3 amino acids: CSVALVGTSTYEQYF. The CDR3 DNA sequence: TGCAGCGTTGCCCTTGTCGGGACTAGTACTTACGAGCAGTACTTC.

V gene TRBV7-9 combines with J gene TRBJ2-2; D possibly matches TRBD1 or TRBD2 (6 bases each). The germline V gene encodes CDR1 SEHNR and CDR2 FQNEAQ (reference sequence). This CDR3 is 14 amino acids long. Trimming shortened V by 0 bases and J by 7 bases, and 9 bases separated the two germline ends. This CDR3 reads CASSLAGGHGELFF. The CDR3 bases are TGTGCCAGCAGCTTAGCGGGGGGCCACGGGGAGCTGTTTTTT.

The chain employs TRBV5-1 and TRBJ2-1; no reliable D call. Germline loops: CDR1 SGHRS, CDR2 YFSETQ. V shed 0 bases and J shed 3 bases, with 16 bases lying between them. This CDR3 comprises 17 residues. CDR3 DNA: TGCGCCAGCAGCTTGGCCGAGTCCCCCTCGGACTACAATGAGCAGTTCTTC. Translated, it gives CASSLAESPSDYNEQFF.

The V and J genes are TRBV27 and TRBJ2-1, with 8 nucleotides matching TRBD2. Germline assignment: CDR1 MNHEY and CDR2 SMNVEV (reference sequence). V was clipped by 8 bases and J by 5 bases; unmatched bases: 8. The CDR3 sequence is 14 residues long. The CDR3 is CASRPQRENNEQFF. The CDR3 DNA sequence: TGTGCCAGCCGCCCACAGCGGGAGAACAATGAGCAGTTCTTC.

DNA of the CDR3: TGCAGCGTTGGGCGACTAGTTGGACGCGAGCAGTACTTC. It yields the protein CSVGRLVGREQYF. V is TRBV29-1 and J is TRBJ2-7; D may be TRBD2 (6 bases). Germline-derived CDR1 and CDR2 are SQVTM and ANQGSEA. This CDR3 has 13 amino acids. Trimming stripped 4 bases from V and 6 bases from J, with 16 bases between.

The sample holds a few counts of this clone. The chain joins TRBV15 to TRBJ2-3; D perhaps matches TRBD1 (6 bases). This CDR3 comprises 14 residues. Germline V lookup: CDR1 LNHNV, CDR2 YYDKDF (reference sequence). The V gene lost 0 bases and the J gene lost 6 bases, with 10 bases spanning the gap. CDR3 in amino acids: CATSRDRGSDTQYF. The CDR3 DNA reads TGTGCCACCAGCAGAGATAGGGGGTCTGATACGCAGTATTTT.

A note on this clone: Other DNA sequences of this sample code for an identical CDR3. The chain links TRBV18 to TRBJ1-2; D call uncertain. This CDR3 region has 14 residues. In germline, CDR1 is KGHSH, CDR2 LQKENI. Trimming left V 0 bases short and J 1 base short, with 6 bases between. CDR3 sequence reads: CASSPPVVNYGYTF. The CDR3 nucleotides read TGTGCCAGCTCACCACCGGTCGTTAACTATGGCTACACCTTC.

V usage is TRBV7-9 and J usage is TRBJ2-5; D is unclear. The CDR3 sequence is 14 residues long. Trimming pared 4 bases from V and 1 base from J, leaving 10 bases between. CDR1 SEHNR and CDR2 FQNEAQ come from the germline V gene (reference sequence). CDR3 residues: CASSSVGSQETQYF. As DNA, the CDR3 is TGTGCCAGCAGCTCCGTAGGATCCCAAGAGACCCAGTACTTC.

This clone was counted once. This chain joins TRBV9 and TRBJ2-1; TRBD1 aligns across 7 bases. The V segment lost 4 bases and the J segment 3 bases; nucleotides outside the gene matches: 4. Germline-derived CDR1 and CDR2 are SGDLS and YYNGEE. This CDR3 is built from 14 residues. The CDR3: CASSSGTVYNEQFF. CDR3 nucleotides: TGTGCCAGCAGCTCCGGGACAGTCTACAATGAGCAGTTCTTC.